These 32 T cell receptor beta chains share one sample of origin, sequenced in a study of T cell changes during pregnancy in multiple sclerosis. TCRdb keeps only in-frame clones here, not all; method: immunoSEQ multiplex PCR. The sample records tens of thousands of clones, about 91% being singletons. Specimen: peripheral blood, collected before pregnancy. The receptors originated from a female donor with multiple sclerosis, enrolled in a pregnancy study.

The gene calls are TRBV4-2 and TRBJ2-3, with a weak D call TRBD2 (6 bases). This CDR3 is built from 16 residues. Germline V CDR1 and CDR2: LGHNA, YNFKEQ. V lost 0 bases, J lost 0 bases, and 10 bases lay in between. The CDR3 here is CASSQDLGTSTDTQYF. DNA for the CDR3: TGTGCCAGCAGCCAAGATCTAGGGACTAGCACAGATACGCAGTATTTT.

The genes are TRBV6-4 and TRBJ1-5; 8 bases are shared with TRBD1. The junction had 9 bases not matched to a gene; V was cut back by 5 bases and J by 9 bases. The CDR3 runs to 14 residues. Germline-derived CDR1 and CDR2 are MRHNA and SNTAGT. The CDR3 DNA reads as TGTGCCAGCAGTCCTACAGGGGGGTCTTTGCCCCAGCATTTT. Translation: CASSPTGGSLPQHF.

The chain uses TRBV13 and TRBJ2-3; possible D gene TRBD2, 5 bases. Germline V gene lookup returns CDR1 PRHDT and CDR2 FYEKMQ (reference sequence). The CDR3 runs 13 residues. V was shortened by 4 bases and J by 2 bases, with 7 bases between the two germline ends. The CDR3 coding sequence is TGTGCCAGCAGCTCCGACTACACAGATACGCAGTATTTT. Amino acids: CASSSDYTDTQYF.

This sequence joins TRBV7-2 and TRBJ2-1, with D tentatively TRBD2 (5 bases). Germline assignment: CDR1 SGHTA and CDR2 FQGNSA. This CDR3 is 13 amino acids long. V lost 3 bases to trimming and J lost 6 bases, with 9 bases between them. CDR3 sequence reads: CASSFGIINEQFF. As DNA, the CDR3 is TGTGCCAGCAGCTTCGGGATCATCAATGAGCAGTTCTTC.

The chain joins TRBV29-1 to TRBJ2-1; maybe TRBD1 (6 bases). The CDR3 length is 14 residues. Trimming shortened V by 7 bases and J by 10 bases, and 23 bases separated the two germline ends. In germline, CDR1 is SQVTM, CDR2 ANQGSEA. The CDR3 nucleotides read TGCAGCGGGGGCCTTGGGGGCGTTTATGACGAGCAGTTCTTC. Its translation: CSGGLGGVYDEQFF.

This chain links TRBV6-5 with TRBJ1-6; TRBD1 might be the D (6 bases). Germline CDR1 MNHEY, CDR2 SVGAGI. The germline V and J ends were trimmed by 9 bases and 7 bases, with 19 bases remaining between them. The CDR3 loop spans 15 amino acids. The CDR3 is CASKNGGGPNSPLHF. The CDR3 coding sequence is TGTGCCAGTAAAAACGGGGGGGGGCCGAATTCACCCCTCCACTTT.

The rearrangement uses TRBV6-6 and TRBJ2-2; perhaps TRBD1 as D (6 bases). V was cut by 6 bases and J by 5 bases, with 10 bases left in between. The CDR3 contains 13 residues. Per germline, CDR1 MNHNY and CDR2 SVGAGI (reference sequence). In DNA, the CDR3 is TGTGCCAGCAGGAAGAGGGGGACCGGGGAGCTGTTTTTT. Amino acid sequence: CASRKRGTGELFF.

This clone was counted a single time. The rearrangement joins TRBV28 to TRBJ2-7; possible D gene TRBD1, 5 bases. Germline V gene data show CDR1 as MDHEN and CDR2 as SYDVKM. V lost 6 bases and J lost 12, with 24 bases in between. The CDR3 has 14 residues. The CDR3 here is CASRVSAQAVSPYF. In nucleotides, the CDR3 is TGTGCCAGCAGAGTATCGGCACAGGCTGTGAGTCCGTACTTC.

The V call is TRBV5-1, the J call TRBJ2-1; perhaps TRBD2 as D (5 bases). Trimming pared 1 base from V and 4 bases from J, leaving 9 bases between. The CDR3 sequence is 14 residues long. The V gene's germline CDR1 is SGHRS and CDR2 YFSETQ. This CDR3 reads CASSLSGPYNEQFF. The CDR3, as DNA: TGCGCCAGCAGCTTGAGCGGTCCTTACAATGAGCAGTTCTTC.

The chain couples TRBV6-5 to TRBJ2-5; D is ambiguous. Per the germline V gene, CDR1 is MNHEY and CDR2 is SVGAGI. The CDR3 is 12 residues long. The V and J ends lost 7 bases and 5 bases respectively, with 11 bases between them. CDR3 residues: CASKSAAETQYF. The CDR3 DNA reads as TGTGCCAGCAAATCCGCCGCGGAGACCCAGTACTTC.

The chain employs TRBV2 and TRBJ2-1, with 13 positions matching TRBD2. CDR3 size: 16 residues. V lost 5 bases and J lost 2; bases outside the gene matches: 3. CDR1 and CDR2 (germline): SNHLY, FYNNEI. The CDR3, as DNA: TGTGCCAGCAGTCCGACTAGCGGGGGGCCCTACAATGAGCAGTTCTTC. Encoded protein: CASSPTSGGPYNEQFF.

V usage is TRBV5-4 and J usage is TRBJ1-2; the match to TRBD1 covers 7 bases. V gave up 0 bases and J gave up 8 bases; unmatched junction bases: 10. CDR1 is SGHNT, CDR2 YYREEE, per germline (reference sequence). This CDR3 is built from 15 residues. CDR3 coding DNA: TGTGCCAGCAGCTTGGTGGACAGGACCCTTGGAGGCTACACCTTC. Its translation is CASSLVDRTLGGYTF.

This chain uses TRBV28 with TRBJ2-7; no definite D call. This CDR3 is 12 amino acids long. V lost 5 bases to trimming and J lost 7 bases, with 12 bases between them. Germline V gene sequence: CDR1 MDHEN, CDR2 SYDVKM. CDR3: CASSPRFWEQYF. As DNA, the CDR3 is TGTGCCAGCAGTCCTCGGTTTTGGGAGCAGTACTTC.

This clone was recorded only once. This chain uses TRBV6-1 with TRBJ2-4; the D gene is possibly TRBD2 (6 bases). The CDR3 length is 17 residues. Per the germline V gene, CDR1 is MNHNS and CDR2 is SASEGT. The V end was cut by 2 bases, the J end by 0 bases, with 14 bases between. The chain's CDR3 is CASSESWGGVAKNIQYF. In DNA, the CDR3 is TGTGCCAGCAGTGAAAGCTGGGGAGGTGTAGCCAAAAACATTCAGTACTTC.

In its sample, this clone was seen a few times. The junction shows a germline mismatch at one end, possibly a read error. V usage is TRBV19 and J usage is TRBJ2-3; 8 positions agree with TRBD2. CDR1 LNHDA and CDR2 SQIVND come from the germline V gene (reference sequence). This CDR3 has 14 residues. The CDR3 sequence is CASTDRGVGGTRSF. CDR3 coding DNA: TGTGCCAGTACCGACCGGGGGGTTGGAGGGACTAGATCATTT.

This clone was found once. The chain links TRBV28 to TRBJ1-1; 9 nucleotides line up with TRBD1. CDR3 length: 14 residues. The germline CDR1 and CDR2 sequences are MDHEN and SYDVKM. The V segment lost 5 bases and the J segment 8 bases; nucleotides outside the gene matches: 9. CDR3 in amino acids: CASSANWDRAEAFF. The CDR3 bases are TGTGCCAGCAGTGCAAATTGGGACAGGGCGGAAGCTTTCTTT. Full variable domain (missing parts from reference TRBV28 and TRBJ1-1): DVKVTQSSRYLVKRTGEKVFLECVQDMDHENMFWYRQDPGLGLRLIYFSYDVKMKEKGDIPEGYSVSREKKERFSLILESASTNQTSMYLCASSANWDRAEAFFGQGTRLTVV.

The J gene is TRBJ2-3, the V gene TRBV5-1; TRBD2 aligns across 7 bases. Germline V gene data show CDR1 as SGHRS and CDR2 as YFSETQ. The CDR3 contains 14 residues. The V segment lost 0 bases and the J segment 6 bases; nucleotides outside the gene matches: 4. DNA for the CDR3: TGCGCCAGCAGCTTGGTGGGAGGGATGGATACGCAGTATTTT. It translates to CASSLVGGMDTQYF.

The chain has TRBV19 and TRBJ1-1; D gene ambiguous. The CDR3 runs 13 residues. V gave up 8 bases and J gave up 8 bases, with 18 bases separating them. Germline CDR1 reads LNHDA; CDR2 reads SQIVND (reference sequence). CDR3 sequence: CASPDISSIEAFF. In DNA form, the CDR3 reads TGTGCCAGTCCCGACATCAGCAGTATAGAAGCTTTCTTT.

The chain carries TRBV5-1 and TRBJ2-1, with D unclear. CDR3 length equals 15 residues. Trimming removed 5 bases from V and 8 bases from J, with 20 bases in between. Germline V CDR1 and CDR2: SGHRS, YFSETQ. The DNA of the CDR3 is TGCGCCAGCAGACGGTGGTCGGAGAGAGCTGATGAGCAGTTCTTC. Residues: CASRRWSERADEQFF.

This clone was recorded only once. The chain has TRBV6-4 and TRBJ1-2; TRBD1 matches 11 bases. CDR1 is MRHNA and CDR2 is SNTAGT in the germline V gene. This CDR3 has 14 amino acids. Trimming took 5 bases from V and 7 from J; bases not matched to a gene: 6. In nucleotides, the CDR3 is TGTGCCAGCAGTCGGACAGGGGGCATTGCTGGCTACACCTTC. Translation: CASSRTGGIAGYTF.

In this sample, this clone turned up once. The chain links TRBV7-2 to TRBJ2-5; 9 nucleotides agree with TRBD2. This CDR3 is built from 17 residues. The ends lost 8 bases at V and 1 base at J; junction bases unmatched: 14. Germline loops: CDR1 SGHTA, CDR2 FQGNSA. CDR3 DNA sequence: TGTGCCAGCGCTAGGGGCCTACTAGCGGGCATCCAAGAGACCCAGTACTTC. It yields the protein CASARGLLAGIQETQYF.

V gene TRBV4-2 combines with J gene TRBJ2-7, with 14 bases identical to TRBD2. Germline V gene sequence: CDR1 LGHNA, CDR2 YNFKEQ. CDR3 length: 18 residues. V lost 4 bases to trimming and J lost 6 bases; unmatched junction nucleotides: 14. CDR3 bases: TGTGCCAGCAGCCGGGCAGGGACTAGCGGGAGACTTTATGGCGAGCAGTACTTC. It encodes CASSRAGTSGRLYGEQYF.

V gene TRBV7-2 combines with J gene TRBJ1-5; D uncertain. This CDR3 region has 13 residues. Trimming took 7 bases from V and 0 from J, leaving 7 bases between them. Germline V lookup: CDR1 SGHTA, CDR2 FQGNSA. CDR3 DNA: TGTGCCAGCACCCCTTATAGCAATCAGCCCCAGCATTTT. It is translated as CASTPYSNQPQHF.

This clone has only a few counts. The chain employs TRBV19 and TRBJ1-2; 10 bases match TRBD1. The CDR3 contains 15 residues. The V and J ends lost 5 bases and 8 bases, in that order; junction bases with no gene match: 11. Germline lookup yields CDR1 LNHDA and CDR2 SQIVND (reference sequence). This CDR3 is CASSATGGYSYGYTF. CDR3 DNA: TGTGCCAGTAGTGCGACAGGGGGCTATTCTTACGGCTACACCTTC.

The V and J genes are TRBV15 and TRBJ2-1; D gene unclear. The CDR3 sequence is 13 residues long. V was pared by 1 base and J by 9 bases, with 10 bases between. Germline V lookup: CDR1 LNHNV, CDR2 YYDKDF (reference sequence). CDR3 sequence (DNA): TGTGCCACCAGCAGAGGTGGAGTCGGTGAGCAGTTCTTC. Residues: CATSRGGVGEQFF.

The chain carries TRBV18 and TRBJ1-1, with D perhaps matching TRBD1 (6 bases). V gave up 9 bases and J gave up 0 bases, with 23 bases separating them. CDR3 size: 17 residues. The germline V gene encodes CDR1 KGHSH and CDR2 LQKENI. CDR3 sequence: CASRNLKTGDLNTEAFF. The CDR3 DNA follows: TGTGCCAGTCGTAACCTGAAGACAGGAGATCTGAACACTGAAGCTTTCTTT.

The chain carries TRBV7-2 and TRBJ1-2, with 9 bases matching TRBD1. CDR3 length: 13 residues. CDR1 SGHTA and CDR2 FQGNSA come from the germline V gene. After removal of 3 bases from V and 7 bases from J, the junction contained 3 bases not matched to a gene. CDR3 region: CASSFTGGGGYTF. The DNA of the CDR3 is TGTGCCAGCAGCTTCACAGGGGGCGGTGGCTACACCTTC.

The rearrangement uses TRBV6-1 and TRBJ2-2; D ambiguous. The V end was cut by 3 bases, the J end by 0 bases, with 5 bases between. The germline V gene encodes CDR1 MNHNS and CDR2 SASEGT. The CDR3 length is 14 residues. Here the CDR3 DNA reads TGTGCCAGCAGTGACGCGCCGAACACCGGGGAGCTGTTTTTT. This sequence encodes CASSDAPNTGELFF.

The chain joins TRBV18 to TRBJ1-1, with D possibly matching TRBD1 (5 bases). The CDR3 length is 13 residues. V was cut by 5 bases and J by 7 bases, with 14 bases left in between. Germline CDR1 and CDR2: KGHSH and LQKENI. The CDR3 DNA follows: TGTGCCAGCTCATTACTGTGGGGGGATGAAGCTTTCTTT. Protein product: CASSLLWGDEAFF.

The rearrangement uses TRBV4-1 and TRBJ2-3; D gene uncertain. The CDR3 covers 15 residues. CDR1 and CDR2 (germline): MGHRA, YSYEKL. V was clipped by 1 base and J by 2 bases, with 10 bases between them. The CDR3 DNA follows: TGCGCCAGCAGCCAAGTCGGTATCCCCACAGATACGCAGTATTTT. Translating gives CASSQVGIPTDTQYF.

The chain couples TRBV28 to TRBJ2-7; 9 nucleotides match TRBD2. Germline lookup yields CDR1 MDHEN and CDR2 SYDVKM. The CDR3 has 15 residues. The ends lost 5 bases at V and 7 bases at J; junction bases unmatched: 12. In nucleotides, the CDR3 is TGTGCCAGCAGTCCTCCAGGGACTAGCTTGGGGGAGCAGTACTTC. It yields the protein CASSPPGTSLGEQYF.

The genes are TRBV15 and TRBJ2-7; possible D gene TRBD2, 5 bases. Per the germline V gene, CDR1 is LNHNV and CDR2 is YYDKDF (reference sequence). The CDR3 is 15 residues long. V was shortened by 0 bases and J by 2 bases, with 11 bases between the two germline ends. CDR3 DNA: TGTGCCACCAGCAGAGATCGTCGGGGAACCTACGAGCAGTACTTC. It translates to CATSRDRRGTYEQYF.